What follows describes a single T cell receptor (beta chain). Its specific antigen is unknown. Nothing much larger sits one base from this clone, and base qualities are not available. This record belongs to a study of cytomegalovirus exposure and HLA in healthy donors (TCRdb year 2017). Background for the entire study: An earlier analysis of roughly 500 of the donors reported 276 Gb of sequence data and 117 million unique TCR beta sequences from approximately 180 million T cells. In a later analysis, previously published TCR beta repertoires from hundreds of donors were re-analyzed and high-resolution HLA genotyping was added so that TCR occurrence patterns could be studied. The study aimed to test whether signatures of past pathogen exposure could be identified by cataloging public T cell receptors. Using immunosequencing, the study profiled T cell repertoires from 640 or so subjects and related those repertoires to cytomegalovirus serostatus. Along with the roughly 710-subject first cohort, a separate validation cohort of approximately 110 different subjects was used. Five DR-DQ haplotypes were handled as single units for association and clustering, since linkage in the cohort was strong. To predict cytomegalovirus infection status, the study brought together high-throughput TCR immunosequencing, statistical association of individual TCRs with disease status, and machine learning. Typing coverage differed by locus: A, B, C, DRB1 and DQB1 were typed in roughly 629-630 donors, DQA1 in roughly 510, DPA1 in 600 to 610, and DPB1 in about 450. In the later analysis, no new phenotypic data were used to find candidate immune exposures; instead, reliance was placed on TCR beta sequences and their occurrence across donors. A later genetic analysis used genome-wide SNP genotypes for about 65% of the 666 donors, treating that subset as a discovery cohort. Alongside the repertoire data, information on donor age, sex, ethnicity and CMV serostatus was compiled. An earlier analysis of several hundred of the donors used high-throughput TCR beta sequencing to judge whether each TCR beta V gene segment behaved as functional or pseudogenic. About 300 gigabases of sequencing data and approximately 93 million unique TCR sequences were included in an early release covering about 620 HLA-typed donors. Every discovery cohort repertoire had been produced on one sequencing platform. Both class I and class II loci were covered by HLA typing, at four-digit resolution. On average, 235,054 unique TCR beta nucleotide sequences were sequenced per donor among a few hundred genotyped donors of the cohort, with around 19% of those sequences being non-productive. Of the roughly 400 genotyped donors, 65% to 90% were placed in the genetic ancestry cluster associated with self-reported Caucasian donors. Summary of the overall study and its limitations: Linkage disequilibrium might explain the correlated functional status among segregating V segments, but an unknown experimental factor could not be ruled out. In a later genetic analysis, a missense DCLRE1C variant was associated with V-gene and J-gene trimming of TCR beta chains, and the association was replicated in an independent cohort. An earlier analysis of several hundred of the donors showed that most TCR beta V segments appeared in productive rearrangements either about 90% or about 30% of the time, which broadly matched IMGT annotations. A group of highly shared sequence variants was considered likely to be a technical artifact of the sequencing pipeline. In vitro tests confirmed that a few of the cytomegalovirus-associated TCR beta chains recognize cytomegalovirus antigens. Assigning TCR associations to individual alleles was difficult when HLA alleles, especially DR and DQ, strongly co-occurred. Some IMGT-functional V segments, including TRBV6-2 and TRBV6-3, could not be told apart with the 87-base-pair reads, so those segments were excluded. According to the authors, the approach could potentially be generalized to other disease states and immunological phenotypes. The only immune exposure information available for the cohort was CMV serostatus. In a later analysis, TCR association rates were found to vary across HLA loci, with the most associated TCRs seen for DRB1 alleles and the fewest for HLA-C alleles. Compared with the approximately 700-donor mean, donors in an Asian-associated ancestry cluster had fewer N-insertions in productive TCRs, according to a later genetic analysis. This cohort had only TCR beta chains sequenced, and the lack of alpha or paired-chain data limited which features could be detected. According to a later analysis, most CMV-associated TCR beta chains appeared to be HLA-restricted, and the HLA associations seemed to be driven largely by CMV exposure. In a later analysis, several top co-occurrence clusters were reported to appear linked to parvovirus B19, influenza, CMV and Epstein-Barr virus. Because HLA typing was unavailable for some donors at each locus, only the typed subset was used in association tests. Over 15 rarely observed V segments, including chromosome 9 orphons, were excluded from the earlier analysis of a few hundred of the donors because counts were too low. Most TCR sequences were observed very rarely across donors, whereas some public TCRs were present in many individuals. In the study, around 150 TCR beta chains were listed as associated with cytomegalovirus. In a later analysis, 15,000 to 20,000 TCR beta sequences were associated with specific HLA alleles at a false discovery rate of 0.05. A further reported finding was that TCR beta sequences accurately predicted the HLA-A and HLA-B alleles for most subjects in the first cohort. Roughly uniform sequencing depth across donors was assumed in presence/absence analyses, although this assumption may not hold. Compared with equally common non-associated chains, HLA-associated TCR beta chains in a later analysis were more clonally expanded and had lower generation probabilities. The classifier was reported to diagnose cytomegalovirus status with high specificity and sensitivity in both the original and validation cohorts.

Library generation was performed with the immunoSEQ multiplex PCR assay. For the multiplex PCR, a mixture combining 60 forward primers for TCR Vbeta segments and 13 reverse primers for TCR Jbeta segments was used. Amplification of the CDR3 region of rearranged TCR beta genes was performed with a multiplex PCR assay on genomic DNA. On the Illumina HiSeq System, the amplified TCR beta libraries were sequenced as 87-base-pair reads. The study's own analysis went as follows. In a later analysis, tens of millions of unique TCR beta chains were counted across the 500 to 700 repertoires, and roughly 11 million of these chains were shared by at least two donors. Raw reads were error-corrected and collapsed into unique sequences by a nearest-neighbor algorithm in which closely related sequences were merged to remove PCR and sequencing errors. V, D and J gene segments were assigned by aligning CDR3 sequences to IMGT reference sequences. For a sequence to be retained, a match of at least six nucleotides to both a V gene segment and a J gene segment was required. A rearrangement was called productive if the CDR3 had no stop codons and remained in frame with V and J, and every other rearrangement was called non-productive. CDR3 was defined by IMGT convention, running from the second conserved V-encoded cysteine to the conserved J-encoded phenylalanine. In an earlier analysis of around 640 of the donors, sequences lacking an unambiguous match to a single V gene segment were excluded. In an earlier analysis of 450 to 700 of the donors, V segments were called functional above 56.7% productive rearrangements and were called segregating when the between-donor standard deviation exceeded 5%. A statistical classification framework was developed to diagnose cytomegalovirus status using the catalog of TCR beta chain sequences. A later analysis assigned V and J genes by comparing TCR nucleotide sequences with IMGT/GENE-DB human TR gene sequences. A later analysis assigned CDR3 sequences and most-parsimonious VDJ recombination scenarios with the TCRdist pipeline. In a later analysis, every TCR beta chain was defined by the combination of its CDR3 amino acid sequence and its V-gene family, and reads without a unique V-gene family were dropped. In a later analysis, 450 to 600 highly shared, low-generation-probability nucleotide sequences were removed to address suspected cross-contamination and a sequencing artifact. In a later analysis, a clonal expansion index for each public chain was calculated from normalized within-repertoire ranks of inferred template counts. A later analysis computed generation probabilities with a VDJ recombination model fitted to out-of-frame rearrangements, and checked the results against IGoR. In a later analysis, hypergeometric tests were used to score TCR-TCR, TCR-HLA and TCR-CMV co-occurrence, with a repertoire-size bias correction applied to TCR pairs. To estimate false discovery rates, a later analysis permuted the HLA or CMV assignments 20 times. In a later analysis, co-occurring TCRs were grouped using DBSCAN, and TCRdist sequence similarity was added for clustering within HLA-allele-positive subsets. For co-occurrence clustering, repertoires with fewer than 30,000 or more than 120,000 public chains were excluded, along with roughly five repertoires with anomalous nucleotide sharing. TCRdb carries this immuneACCESS record with in-frame sequences only. Its versions omit some clonotypes, under half of them owing to an unresolved V gene in the studies checked, with the rest unexplained. D and trimming come from the DNA, and the V and J calls and clone size come from that table. Within this sample are about 130,000 clones, with approximately 80% of them counted one time only. Around 2% of the sample is in the top ten clones.

In total, roughly 670 healthy bone marrow donors made up the cohort. At the time of sampling, all cohort members were nominally healthy, though unrecorded immune exposures were likely present. The donor tested CMV seronegative, placing the donor among the 350 to 400 seronegative members of the cohort. Every donor gave a peripheral blood sample, and the peripheral blood mononuclear cells from that sample were used for TCR beta sequencing. The Qiagen DNeasy Blood Extraction Kit was used to extract genomic DNA from the blood cell samples. Germline trimming amounts to 5 bases on V and 3 bases on J, with 3 as the count of junction bases outside the gene matches. CDR3 length: 14 amino acids, cysteine to phenylalanine. Left in the record is the CDR3 DNA by itself, 42 bases read in frame from the first base. From the germline V gene, CDR1 is SGHVS and CDR2 is FQNEAQ.

The sequenced sample was PBMCs. The chain couples TRBV7-8 to TRBJ2-1; the junction holds 8 bases that match TRBD2. The receptor was isolated from a man aged 25-45 years in good health and CMV-seronegative. CDR3 protein: CASSERELYNEQFF. The sequenced DNA: TGTGCCAGCAGCGAGCGGGAGCTCTACAATGAGCAGTTCTTC.